Listed here is a single T cell receptor (beta chain). As yet, its antigen is unknown. This sample is part of a study of CD8+ T cells in alopecia areata. Following RNA extraction, reverse transcription yielded cDNA that acted as the sequencing template. The protocol was immunoSEQ multiplex PCR, while the TCRdb copy is restricted to in-frame clones and leaves out a portion. The data contain 150,000 to 200,000 clones, about 54% of them singletons. Study findings and constraints: Mouse data revealed clearer TCR sharing than patient data did, a gap possibly tied to HLA.

The sample consisted of CD4+ T cells sorted from blood. The clonotype originates from a human donor in good health.

CDR3 DNA sequence: TGTGCCATCAGGTCGGGACGTAGCAATCAGCCCCAGCATTTT. Encoded protein: CAIRSGRSNQPQHF. The chain employs TRBV10-3 and TRBJ1-5; the D gene is possibly TRBD1 (5 bases). With 6 bases removed from V and 0 bases from J, the gap between germline ends came to 9 bases. The CDR3 length is 14 residues. The germline gives CDR1 ENHRY, CDR2 SYGVKD.